This is a list of T cell receptor beta chains from one sample in a study of T cell repertoires in cytomegalovirus infection. For these TCRs, the target antigens are not known. TCRdb analysed the reads with MiXCR anew, one entry per CDR3 protein. This sample has approximately 730,000 distinct CDR3 sequences; 29% occur once, and the top ten carry about an eighth. The source was cultured CD8+ T cells from PBMCs, collected from culture after CMV antigen stimulation. Receptors originate from a human donor in good health (CMV status not recorded). Some clones in this sample may be carry-over from other donors' samples. The CDR3 runs from the conserved cysteine through the conserved F or W. The D gene is left open where the match is weak. Clone size appears in some rows only: once, few, many, or a class for an expanded clone.

NA,TRBV19,TRBJ1-5,NA,CASSKDTASDQPQHF,TGTGCCAGTAGTAAAGACACCGCGAGTGATCAGCCCCAGCATTTT
NA,TRBV6-1,TRBJ2-3,NA,CASSDDPAGKSTDTQYF,TGTGCCAGCAGTGACGACCCGGCCGGGAAAAGCACAGATACGCAGTATTTT
NA,TRBV6-1,TRBJ2-2,NA,CARRENTGELFF,TGTGCCAGGAGGGAGAACACCGGGGAGCTGTTTTTT
TRBD1,TRBV7-9,TRBJ1-1,NA,CASSPGQGKAFF,TGTGCCAGCAGCCCGGGACAGGGGAAAGCTTTCTTT
NA,TRBV2,TRBJ1-2,NA,CASSEAPRGYDGYTF,TGTGCCAGCAGTGAAGCGCCCCGGGGATACGATGGCTACACCTTC
TRBD1,TRBV7-9,TRBJ1-1,many,CASSLTPRIPPGQGARGTEAFF,TGTGCCAGCAGCTTAACCCCCCGCATCCCACCGGGACAGGGGGCGCGGGGCACTGAAGCTTTCTTT
NA,TRBV7-6,TRBJ1-2,NA,CASRGDGGAGYTF,TGTGCCAGCAGGGGTGATGGGGGAGCCGGCTACACCTTC
NA,TRBV12-3/TRBV12-4,TRBJ2-5,few,CASRVQGDQETQYF,TGTGCCAGCAGGGTACAAGGGGATCAAGAGACCCAGTACTTC
NA,TRBV28,TRBJ1-4,NA,CASRGAQAKREKLFF,TGTGCCAGCAGAGGGGCACAGGCCAAGAGGGAAAAACTGTTTTTT
NA,TRBV7-9,TRBJ2-3,NA,CASSLRQISTDTQYF,TGTGCCAGCAGCTTGCGGCAAATTAGCACAGATACGCAGTATTTT
NA,TRBV19,TRBJ2-1,few,CASKEAEIYNEQFF,TGTGCCAGTAAAGAGGCTGAGATCTACAATGAGCAGTTCTTC
TRBD2,TRBV7-9,TRBJ2-1,few,CASRPSGGGEFF,TGTGCCAGCAGACCAAGCGGGGGAGGGGAGTTCTTC
NA,TRBV7-8,TRBJ2-1,NA,CASSLVQDRDDNEQFF,TGTGCCAGCAGCTTGGTACAGGACAGAGATGACAATGAGCAGTTCTTC
TRBD2,TRBV11-1,TRBJ2-1,NA,CASSPLTSGDNEQFF,TGTGCCAGCAGCCCCCTGACCAGCGGGGACAATGAGCAGTTCTTC
NA,TRBV27,TRBJ2-3,few,CASTSGDTQYF,TGTGCCAGCACTTCCGGGGATACGCAGTATTTT
NA,TRBV7-9,TRBJ2-1,few,CASSLEPLASNEQFF,TGTGCCAGCAGCTTAGAACCCCTAGCGTCTAATGAGCAGTTCTTC
NA,TRBV6-6,TRBJ1-1,many,CASTPSANTEAFF,TGTGCCAGCACCCCCTCAGCGAACACTGAAGCTTTCTTT
NA,TRBV13,TRBJ1-1,few,CASSFGQPEAFF,TGTGCCAGCAGCTTCGGACAGCCAGAAGCTTTCTTT
TRBD1,TRBV12-3/TRBV12-4,TRBJ2-7,few,CASSLGQDLYEQYF,TGTGCCAGCAGTTTGGGACAGGACCTCTACGAGCAGTACTTC
TRBD2,TRBV7-9,TRBJ2-3,NA,CASSLPLAGGPDTQYF,TGTGCCAGCAGCTTACCACTAGCGGGGGGGCCAGATACGCAGTATTTT
NA,TRBV20-1,TRBJ2-1,NA,CSARGVLSSYNEQFF,TGCAGTGCTAGAGGAGTTTTGAGCTCCTACAATGAGCAGTTCTTC
NA,TRBV7-2,TRBJ1-3,many,CASSAHKVGTPLRTIYF,TGTGCCAGCAGCGCCCATAAAGTAGGGACTCCCCTGAGGACCATATATTTT
NA,TRBV12-3/TRBV12-4,TRBJ1-1,NA,CASTLGGFPEAFF,TGTGCCAGCACTCTGGGGGGTTTCCCTGAAGCTTTCTTT
NA,TRBV7-9,TRBJ1-4,NA,CASSPREWERGVEEKLFF,TGTGCCAGCAGCCCTCGGGAGTGGGAACGAGGGGTAGAAGAAAAACTGTTTTTT
NA,TRBV28,TRBJ2-5,few,CASRGVADQETQYF,TGTGCCAGCCGCGGGGTAGCTGACCAAGAGACCCAGTACTTC
NA,TRBV7-8,TRBJ2-3,many,CASSPRGRDTDTQYF,TGTGCCAGCAGCCCCAGGGGCAGGGACACAGATACGCAGTATTTT
NA,TRBV10-3,TRBJ2-2,NA,CATSTNTGELFF,TGTGCCACCAGTACGAACACCGGGGAGCTGTTTTTT
NA,TRBV27,TRBJ1-1,many,CASSLGSPTEAFF,TGTGCCAGCAGTTTAGGGAGTCCGACTGAAGCTTTCTTT
TRBD2,TRBV7-9,TRBJ2-3,NA,CASSRFVAGGPGDTQYF,TGTGCCAGCAGCCGCTTCGTAGCGGGGGGCCCAGGGGATACGCAGTATTTT
NA,TRBV27,TRBJ1-1,few,CASGTIGNTEAFF,TGTGCCAGCGGTACTATCGGGAACACTGAAGCTTTCTTT
TRBD1,TRBV19,TRBJ1-1,NA,CASSIGARGTGAWVNTEAFF,TGTGCCAGTAGTATAGGGGCTCGCGGGACAGGGGCTTGGGTGAACACTGAAGCTTTCTTT
TRBD1,TRBV12-3/TRBV12-4,TRBJ1-2,many,CASLGGQSAGYTF,TGTGCCAGCCTGGGGGGACAGTCGGCTGGCTACACCTTC
TRBD2,TRBV3-1,TRBJ2-1,NA,CASTSGTSRNEQFF,TGTGCCAGCACCTCCGGGACTAGCCGCAATGAGCAGTTCTTC
NA,TRBV12-3/TRBV12-4,TRBJ2-1,NA,CASSRGVDNEQFF,TGTGCCAGCAGTAGGGGAGTCGACAATGAGCAGTTCTTC
NA,TRBV7-9,TRBJ2-7,few,CASTPPQGYEQYF,TGTGCCAGCACCCCGCCGCAGGGGTACGAGCAGTACTTC
NA,TRBV29-1,TRBJ2-5,NA,CSVDRGMRETQYF,TGCAGCGTTGACCGGGGGATGAGAGAGACCCAGTACTTC
NA,TRBV27,TRBJ1-2,few,CASCRVGPTNYGYTF,TGTGCCAGCTGTCGCGTCGGACCTACCAACTATGGCTACACCTTC
TRBD1,TRBV12-3/TRBV12-4,TRBJ2-5,once,CASSSGTGPIETQYF,TGTGCCAGCAGTTCCGGGACAGGGCCTATTGAGACCCAGTACTTC
NA,TRBV4-1,TRBJ2-5,NA,CASSQEAGMETQYF,TGCGCCAGCAGCCAAGAGGCAGGGATGGAGACCCAGTACTTC
NA,TRBV19,TRBJ2-7,NA,CASRVAENGKQYF,TGTGCCAGTAGAGTAGCGGAAAACGGCAAGCAGTACTTC
NA,TRBV20-1,TRBJ2-5,NA,CSARAHGGFQETQYF,TGCAGTGCTAGAGCCCATGGGGGGTTCCAAGAGACCCAGTACTTC